The 28 T cell receptor beta chains below were found in one sample sequenced in a study of regulatory T cells. Primers: 52 TRBV forward and 13 TRBJ reverse. Only in-frame clones appear in the TCRdb table, and some are missing; sequencing was by immunoSEQ multiplex PCR. Of 30,000 to 40,000 clones detected, approximately 93% appear once; the ten largest clones hold 0.75% to 1%. Notes on the study in general: Hydrophobic residues at CDR3 positions 6 and 7 were enriched in conventional CD4+ T cells of CD3G-deficient patients.

Their cognate antigens are unknown. The source material was conventional CD4+ T cells sorted from blood. These receptors all come from a child aged 2 to 10 with CD3G deficiency.

The rearrangement joins TRBV28 to TRBJ2-7; D unresolved. Germline values: CDR1 MDHEN, CDR2 SYDVKM. The CDR3 sequence is 13 residues long. The ends were cut back, 4 bases at V and 1 base at J, with 8 bases in the middle. CDR3 region: CASSSMNSYEQYF. The CDR3 region has the DNA TGTGCCAGCAGTTCCATGAATTCCTACGAGCAGTACTTC.

Only one count was recorded for this clone. V and J are TRBV19 and TRBJ2-2, with D uncertain. This CDR3 comprises 13 residues. Germline values: CDR1 LNHDA, CDR2 SQIVND (reference sequence). Trimming shortened V by 6 bases and J by 4 bases, and 9 bases separated the two germline ends. CDR3 protein: CASSPAPTGELFF. CDR3 bases: TGTGCCAGTAGCCCAGCCCCCACCGGGGAGCTGTTTTTT. Drawing the rest from reference TRBV19 and TRBJ2-2, the complete variable domain is DGGITQSPKYLFRKEGQNVTLSCEQNLNHDAMYWYRQDPGQGLRLIYYSQIVNDFQKGDIAEGYSVSREKKESFPLTVTSAQKNPTAFYLCASSPAPTGELFFGEGSRLTVL.

V usage is TRBV5-1 and J usage is TRBJ1-2; 7 nucleotides match TRBD1. Germline V gene lookup returns CDR1 SGHRS and CDR2 YFSETQ. The CDR3 contains 14 residues. J gave up 4 bases and V 3 bases, and 6 bases lay outside the gene matches. DNA for the CDR3: TGCGCCAGCAGCTCGCTACAGGGGATCTATGGCTACACCTTC. It codes for CASSSLQGIYGYTF.

V gene TRBV7-8 combines with J gene TRBJ2-2, with 8 nucleotides matching TRBD1. Germline lookup yields CDR1 SGHVS and CDR2 FQNEAQ. CDR3 length: 15 residues. V shed 3 bases, J shed 5 bases, and the junction held 5 bases outside the gene matches. Written as DNA, the CDR3 is TGTGCCAGCAGCTTGGCAGGGGGCCCTACCGGGGAGCTGTTTTTT. Translation gives CASSLAGGPTGELFF.

This clone was detected once. The J gene is TRBJ1-2, the V gene TRBV6-1, with no clear D. Trimming removed 0 bases at V and 3 bases at J, with 8 bases between. The germline V gene encodes CDR1 MNHNS and CDR2 SASEGT. The length of the CDR3 is 14 residues. CDR3 loop: CASSEARFYYGYTF. CDR3 in DNA: TGTGCCAGCAGTGAAGCGAGGTTTTACTATGGCTACACCTTC.

The CDR3, as DNA: TGTGCCAGCAGTTTATCGAAGGGACAGGGCTTTCAGCCCCAGCATTTT. Translation: CASSLSKGQGFQPQHF. V is TRBV28 and J is TRBJ1-5, with 9 bases identical to TRBD1. The CDR3 sequence is 16 residues long. The germline V gene has CDR1 MDHEN and CDR2 SYDVKM. J gave up 6 bases and V 1 base, and 7 bases lay outside the gene matches. The full variable domain, rest sourced from reference TRBV28 and TRBJ1-5, is DVKVTQSSRYLVKRTGEKVFLECVQDMDHENMFWYRQDPGLGLRLIYFSYDVKMKEKGDIPEGYSVSREKKERFSLILESASTNQTSMYLCASSLSKGQGFQPQHFGDGTRLSIL.

V gene TRBV13 combines with J gene TRBJ2-1; 11 bases align to TRBD1. The CDR3 consists of 14 residues. Germline V gives CDR1 PRHDT, CDR2 FYEKMQ (reference sequence). V lost 3 bases, J lost 6 bases, and 1 base stayed unmatched. The CDR3 nucleotides read TGTGCCAGCAGCTTTGGGACAGGGGGCAATGAGCAGTTCTTC. Translation gives CASSFGTGGNEQFF.

This clone was seen only once. The chain joins TRBV19 to TRBJ2-1; 9 nucleotides agree with TRBD1. CDR1 and CDR2 (germline): LNHDA, SQIVND (reference sequence). V shed 6 bases and J 6 bases; nucleotides not matched to a gene: 12. The CDR3 covers 16 residues. The CDR3 protein is CASSSRGTGTFNEQFF. The CDR3 DNA reads as TGTGCCAGTAGCTCACGAGGGACAGGGACATTCAATGAGCAGTTCTTC.

This chain uses TRBV4-1 with TRBJ1-1, with 7 nucleotides matching TRBD1. The CDR3 totals 18 residues. J lost 1 base, V lost 0 bases, and 11 bases had no gene match. The germline CDR1 and CDR2 sequences are MGHRA and YSYEKL. CDR3: CASSQDYQTGTANTEAFF. CDR3 nucleotide sequence: TGCGCCAGCAGCCAAGATTACCAAACTGGGACAGCGAACACTGAAGCTTTCTTT.

V gene TRBV5-1 combines with J gene TRBJ2-1, with TRBD1 matching over 9 bases. With V trimmed by 4 bases and J by 6 bases, 8 bases remained unmatched. Looked up from germline, CDR1 is SGHRS and CDR2 is YFSETQ. The CDR3 runs to 15 residues. The CDR3 reads CASSQPGQGGNEQFF. In DNA, the CDR3 is TGCGCCAGCAGCCAACCGGGACAGGGAGGCAATGAGCAGTTCTTC.

This clone was seen more than once but under ten times. The rearrangement links TRBV10-3 to TRBJ2-7; D not resolved. V lost 1 base and J 3 bases, leaving 4 bases between the germline ends. In germline, CDR1 is ENHRY, CDR2 SYGVKD. CDR3 length equals 12 residues. CDR3 coding DNA: TGTGCCATCAGTGAGTGGAACTACGAGCAGTACTTC. As protein: CAISEWNYEQYF.

This chain links TRBV19 with TRBJ2-7; no definite D call. In germline, CDR1 is LNHDA, CDR2 SQIVND (reference sequence). V lost 2 bases to trimming and J lost 13 bases, with 6 bases between them. This CDR3 contains 9 residues. The CDR3 protein is CASSIWSYF. CDR3 sequence (DNA): TGTGCCAGTAGTATATGGTCATACTTC.

The chain is built from TRBV7-8 and TRBJ2-1; either TRBD1 or TRBD2 may supply D (6 bases each). CDR3 length equals 15 residues. V was clipped by 2 bases and J by 4 bases, with 12 bases between them. Germline-derived CDR1 and CDR2 are SGHVS and FQNEAQ. The CDR3 DNA reads as TGTGCCAGCAGCTTAATGGGGGGCCCATACAATGAGCAGTTCTTC. Its protein is CASSLMGGPYNEQFF.

The chain carries TRBV5-1 and TRBJ2-3; D call uncertain. Per the germline V gene, CDR1 is SGHRS and CDR2 is YFSETQ. The CDR3 is 12 amino acids. V was cut by 3 bases and J by 9 bases, with 11 bases left in between. CDR3 region: CASSSLFGTQYF. The CDR3 DNA reads TGCGCCAGCAGCTCCCTATTTGGAACGCAGTATTTT.

The chain recombines TRBV28 with TRBJ2-1; no reliable D call. In germline, CDR1 is MDHEN, CDR2 SYDVKM. Deletions cut 5 bases from V and 8 bases from J, with 13 bases between. The CDR3 runs to 13 residues. The CDR3 nucleotides are TGTGCCAGCAGTCGGACCCTACCGGATGAGCAGTTCTTC. The encoded protein is CASSRTLPDEQFF.

The chain couples TRBV7-7 to TRBJ2-1; TRBD2 agrees at 16 bases. The trim removed 4 bases at V and 7 bases at J, leaving 10 bases unmatched. The V gene's germline CDR1 is SSHAT and CDR2 FNYEAQ (reference sequence). The CDR3 runs 18 residues. CDR3: CASSSGLAGGWRLNEQFF. CDR3 in DNA: TGTGCCAGCAGCTCGGGACTAGCGGGAGGGTGGCGGTTAAATGAGCAGTTCTTC.

The V call is TRBV6-1, the J call TRBJ2-7; D unresolved. V was shortened by 7 bases and J by 0 bases, with 13 bases between the two germline ends. Germline CDR1 is MNHNS and CDR2 is SASEGT. The length of the CDR3 is 14 residues. CDR3 region: CASTRSTSSYEQYF. CDR3 sequence (DNA): TGTGCCAGCACGCGCAGCACGAGCTCCTACGAGCAGTACTTC.

The V gene is TRBV5-1, the J gene TRBJ1-5; D is unresolved. Per germline, CDR1 SGHRS and CDR2 YFSETQ. The CDR3 consists of 13 residues. V was trimmed by 5 bases and J by 7 bases, leaving 13 bases between them. CDR3: CASSQDGRQPQHF. CDR3 sequence (DNA): TGCGCCAGCAGTCAAGACGGTAGGCAGCCCCAGCATTTT.

This clone has just one count. The V call is TRBV28, the J call TRBJ2-7; 10 positions match TRBD2. Germline lookup yields CDR1 MDHEN and CDR2 SYDVKM. The CDR3 length is 15 residues. Trimming cost V 5 bases and J 3 bases; bases outside gene matches: 7. The CDR3 DNA is TGTGCCAGCAGTCAGCTCTCTAGCGGGAGCTACGAGCAGTACTTC. As protein: CASSQLSSGSYEQYF.

The CDR3 nucleotides read TGTGCCAGCAGTGTCACAAGAAACTATGGCTACACCTTC. As protein: CASSVTRNYGYTF. The chain joins TRBV6-1 to TRBJ1-2; D not resolved. Germline V lookup: CDR1 MNHNS, CDR2 SASEGT. The CDR3 spans 13 residues. The V and J ends lost 4 bases and 2 bases respectively, with 8 bases between them.

The chain joins TRBV18 to TRBJ2-1; D is undetermined. This CDR3 contains 11 residues. CDR1 and CDR2 from the germline V gene are KGHSH and LQKENI. V was trimmed by 4 bases and J by 5 bases, leaving 3 bases between them. The CDR3 is CASSQDNEQFF. The CDR3 DNA reads TGTGCCAGCTCACAGGACAATGAGCAGTTCTTC.

The rearrangement links TRBV28 to TRBJ2-7, with TRBD2 matching over 12 bases. The V gene end was trimmed by 3 bases and the J gene end by 6 bases; junction bases not matched to a gene: 9. The CDR3 is 16 amino acids. Germline CDR1 is MDHEN and CDR2 is SYDVKM. The CDR3 spells CASSFDRTSGKIEQYF. The CDR3 DNA sequence: TGTGCCAGCAGTTTCGATAGGACTAGCGGGAAGATCGAGCAGTACTTC.

The chain employs TRBV28 and TRBJ2-1, with D tentatively TRBD1 (6 bases). CDR1 and CDR2 (germline): MDHEN, SYDVKM. This CDR3 has 15 residues. Trimming took 1 base from V and 4 from J, leaving 11 bases between them. The CDR3 reads CASSLSGTRYNEQFF. The CDR3 DNA sequence: TGTGCCAGCAGTTTATCCGGGACACGATACAATGAGCAGTTCTTC.

The gene calls are TRBV5-1 and TRBJ2-3; TRBD2 agrees at 7 bases. The CDR3 spans 14 residues. Unmatched junction bases numbered 5, after V lost 2 bases and J lost 5 bases. Germline lookup yields CDR1 SGHRS and CDR2 YFSETQ. CDR3 coding DNA: TGCGCCAGCAGCTTCGGGGGGTGGGTAGATACGCAGTATTTT. Protein product: CASSFGGWVDTQYF.

The J gene is TRBJ1-4, the V gene TRBV7-9; perhaps TRBD1 as D (5 bases). The CDR3 is 15 amino acids. Trimming removed 4 bases at V and 8 bases at J, with 17 bases between. Germline V gene data show CDR1 as SEHNR and CDR2 as FQNEAQ (reference sequence). This CDR3 is CASSWGRLEGEKLFF. In DNA form, the CDR3 reads TGTGCCAGCAGCTGGGGACGCCTTGAGGGGGAAAAACTGTTTTTT.

This clone appeared a single time. J is TRBJ2-1 and V is TRBV7-8; tentative D call: TRBD1 (6 bases). V lost 1 base and J lost 2, with 6 bases in between. Germline V gives CDR1 SGHVS, CDR2 FQNEAQ. This CDR3 spans 14 amino acids. CDR3 residues: CASSLDRAYNEQFF. CDR3 nucleotides: TGTGCCAGCAGCTTAGACAGGGCCTACAATGAGCAGTTCTTC.

The chain carries TRBV28 and TRBJ1-1; a possible D gene is TRBD1 (5 bases). The CDR3 is made up of 12 amino acids. Per the germline V gene, CDR1 is MDHEN and CDR2 is SYDVKM. Trimming removed 5 bases at V and 3 bases at J, with 7 bases between. The chain's CDR3 is CASSAQDTEAFF. CDR3 nucleotide sequence: TGTGCCAGCAGTGCACAGGACACTGAAGCTTTCTTT. The full variable domain, its missing parts supplied by reference TRBV28 and TRBJ1-1, is DVKVTQSSRYLVKRTGEKVFLECVQDMDHENMFWYRQDPGLGLRLIYFSYDVKMKEKGDIPEGYSVSREKKERFSLILESASTNQTSMYLCASSAQDTEAFFGQGTRLTVV.

The V and J genes are TRBV6-1 and TRBJ1-6, with D possibly being TRBD1 (6 bases). The germline CDR1 and CDR2 sequences are MNHNS and SASEGT. This CDR3 is built from 16 residues. Trimming pared 3 bases from V and 8 bases from J, leaving 17 bases between. The CDR3, as DNA: TGTGCCAGCAGTGACCTCCAGGACAGATCTCATTCACCCCTCCACTTT. It is translated as CASSDLQDRSHSPLHF.